This TCR beta chain was recovered during a study of T cells in Graves' hyperthyroidism and ophthalmopathy. The TCR beta CDR3 regions underwent amplification using RNA transcripts as the source. First-round RT-PCR with HTBI primers amplified the TCR CDR3 region. Via MiXCR, TCRdb re-called the multiplex PCR reads, giving one row per CDR3 protein. Of hundreds of thousands of distinct CDR3 sequences in the sample, roughly 13% were seen once. Germline lookup yields CDR1 SGHRS and CDR2 YFSETQ. The CDR3 has 16 amino acids. The V and J ends lost 4 bases and 5 bases respectively, with 18 bases between them. In this sample, this clonotype turned up many times.

The chain has TRBV5-1 and TRBJ2-2; a possible D gene is TRBD1 (6 bases). The receptor was derived from a woman younger than 45 with Graves' hyperthyroidism that later progressed to Graves' ophthalmopathy. The sequenced sample consisted of blood. The chain's CDR3 is CASSIRGPRRTGELFF. The CDR3 region has the DNA TGCGCCAGCAGCATCAGGGGCCCTCGCAGAACCGGGGAGCTGTTTTTT.